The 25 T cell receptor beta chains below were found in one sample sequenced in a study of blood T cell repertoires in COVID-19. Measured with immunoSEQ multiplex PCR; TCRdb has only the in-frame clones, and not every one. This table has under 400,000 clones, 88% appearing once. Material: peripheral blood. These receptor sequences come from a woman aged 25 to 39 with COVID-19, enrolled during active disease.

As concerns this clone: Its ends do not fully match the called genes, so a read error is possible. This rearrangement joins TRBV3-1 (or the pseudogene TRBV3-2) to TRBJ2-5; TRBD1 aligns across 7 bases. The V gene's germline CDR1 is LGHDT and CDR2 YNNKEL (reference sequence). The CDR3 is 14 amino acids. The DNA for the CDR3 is TGTGCCAGCACCCAACAGGGGAACCAAGAGACCCAGTACTTC. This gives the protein CASTQQGNQETQYF.

CDR3: CASSSGQVYGYTF. The CDR3 bases are TGTGCCAGCAGTTCCGGACAGGTCTATGGCTACACCTTC. This chain connects TRBV6-5 to TRBJ1-2; 7 positions match TRBD1. V lost 4 bases, J lost 4 bases, and 3 bases stayed unmatched. The CDR3 loop spans 13 amino acids. The V gene's germline CDR1 is MNHEY and CDR2 SVGAGI.

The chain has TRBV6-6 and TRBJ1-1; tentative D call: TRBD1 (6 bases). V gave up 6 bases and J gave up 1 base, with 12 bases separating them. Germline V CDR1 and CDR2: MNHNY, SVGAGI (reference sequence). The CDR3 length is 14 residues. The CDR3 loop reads CASSLGTTNTEAFF. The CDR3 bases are TGTGCCAGCAGCTTGGGGACAACGAACACTGAAGCTTTCTTT.

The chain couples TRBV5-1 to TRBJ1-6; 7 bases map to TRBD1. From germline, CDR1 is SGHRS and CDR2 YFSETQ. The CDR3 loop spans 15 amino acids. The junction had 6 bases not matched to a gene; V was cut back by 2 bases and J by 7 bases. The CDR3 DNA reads TGCGCCAGCAGCTTAGGTCAGGGGGGAAATTCACCCCTCCACTTT. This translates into CASSLGQGGNSPLHF.

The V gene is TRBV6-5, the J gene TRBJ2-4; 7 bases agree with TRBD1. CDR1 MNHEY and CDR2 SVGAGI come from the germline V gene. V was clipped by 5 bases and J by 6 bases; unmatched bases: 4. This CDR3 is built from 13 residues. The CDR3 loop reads CASSPYRGNIQYF. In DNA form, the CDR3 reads TGTGCCAGCAGTCCTTACAGGGGAAACATTCAGTACTTC.

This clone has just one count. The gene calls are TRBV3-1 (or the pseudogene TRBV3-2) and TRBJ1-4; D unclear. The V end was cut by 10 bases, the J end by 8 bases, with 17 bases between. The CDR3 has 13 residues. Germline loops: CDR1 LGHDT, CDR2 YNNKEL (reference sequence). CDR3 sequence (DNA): TGTGCCACCCGGCGGGTGTTTAAGGAAAAACTGTTTTTT. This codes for CATRRVFKEKLFF.

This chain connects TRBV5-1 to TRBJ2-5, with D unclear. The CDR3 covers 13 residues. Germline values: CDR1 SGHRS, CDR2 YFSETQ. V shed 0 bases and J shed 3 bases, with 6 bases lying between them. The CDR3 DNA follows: TGCGCCAGCAGCTTGGCCCCGGAAGAGACCCAGTACTTC. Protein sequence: CASSLAPEETQYF.

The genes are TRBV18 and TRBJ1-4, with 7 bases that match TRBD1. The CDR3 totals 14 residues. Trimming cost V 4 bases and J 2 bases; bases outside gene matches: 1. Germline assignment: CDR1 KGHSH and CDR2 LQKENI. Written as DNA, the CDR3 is TGTGCCAGCTCACTCAGGGGGACTAATGAAAAACTGTTTTTT. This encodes CASSLRGTNEKLFF.

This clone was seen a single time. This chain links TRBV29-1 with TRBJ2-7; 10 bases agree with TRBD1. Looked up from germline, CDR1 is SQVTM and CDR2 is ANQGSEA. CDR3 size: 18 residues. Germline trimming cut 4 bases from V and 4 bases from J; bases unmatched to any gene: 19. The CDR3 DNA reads TGCAGCGTTGCGCGGGCGGGACAGGGGAAACGTTATTATTACGAGCAGTACGTC. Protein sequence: CSVARAGQGKRYYYEQYV.

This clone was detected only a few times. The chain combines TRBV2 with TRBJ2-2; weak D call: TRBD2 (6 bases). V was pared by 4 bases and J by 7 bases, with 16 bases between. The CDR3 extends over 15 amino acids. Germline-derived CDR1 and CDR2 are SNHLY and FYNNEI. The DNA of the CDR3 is TGTGCCAGCAGTGCTCTAGCGCAGGCTGGCGGGGAGCTGTTTTTT. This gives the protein CASSALAQAGGELFF.

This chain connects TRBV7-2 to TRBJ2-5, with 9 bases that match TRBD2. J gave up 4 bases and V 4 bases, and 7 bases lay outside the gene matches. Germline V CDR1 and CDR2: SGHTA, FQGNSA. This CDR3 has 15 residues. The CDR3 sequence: CASSYGGGAGETQYF. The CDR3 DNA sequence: TGTGCCAGCAGCTACGGCGGGGGGGCGGGAGAGACCCAGTACTTC.

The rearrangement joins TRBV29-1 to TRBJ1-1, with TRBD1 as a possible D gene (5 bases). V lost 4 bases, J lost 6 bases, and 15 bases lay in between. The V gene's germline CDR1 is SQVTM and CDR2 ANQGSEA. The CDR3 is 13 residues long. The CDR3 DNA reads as TGCAGCGTTGGAGGAGGGAGAGGGGCTGAAGCTTTCTTT. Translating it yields CSVGGGRGAEAFF.

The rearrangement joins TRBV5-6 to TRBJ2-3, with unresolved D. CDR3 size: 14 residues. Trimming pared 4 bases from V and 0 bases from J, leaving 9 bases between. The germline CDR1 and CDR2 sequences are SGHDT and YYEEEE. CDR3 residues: CASSPEVSTDTQYF. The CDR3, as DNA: TGTGCCAGCAGCCCAGAAGTTAGCACAGATACGCAGTATTTT.

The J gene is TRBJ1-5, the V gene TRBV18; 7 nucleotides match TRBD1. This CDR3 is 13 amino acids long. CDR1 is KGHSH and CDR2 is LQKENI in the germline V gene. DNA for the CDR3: TGTGCTACGCAGGGGGGAAGCAATCAGCCCCAGCATTTT. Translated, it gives CATQGGSNQPQHF. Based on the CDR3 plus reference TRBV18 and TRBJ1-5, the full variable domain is NAGVMQNPRHLVRRRGQEARLRCSPMKGHSHVYWYRQLPEEGLKFMVYLQKENIIDESGMPKERFSAEFPKEGPSILRIQQVVRGDSAAYFCATQGGSNQPQHFGDGTRLSIL.

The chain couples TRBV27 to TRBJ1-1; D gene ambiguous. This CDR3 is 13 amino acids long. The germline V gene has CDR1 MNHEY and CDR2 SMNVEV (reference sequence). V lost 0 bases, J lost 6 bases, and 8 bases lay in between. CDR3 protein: CASSLSGLAEAFF. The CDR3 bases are TGTGCCAGCAGTTTATCTGGCTTGGCTGAAGCTTTCTTT.

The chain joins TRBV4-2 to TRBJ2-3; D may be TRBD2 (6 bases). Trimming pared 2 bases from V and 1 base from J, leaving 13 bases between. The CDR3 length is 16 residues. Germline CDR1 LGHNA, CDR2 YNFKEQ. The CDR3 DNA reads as TGTGCCAGCAGCCAAATGGGGCCGGGGGGCACAGATACGCAGTATTTT. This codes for CASSQMGPGGTDTQYF.

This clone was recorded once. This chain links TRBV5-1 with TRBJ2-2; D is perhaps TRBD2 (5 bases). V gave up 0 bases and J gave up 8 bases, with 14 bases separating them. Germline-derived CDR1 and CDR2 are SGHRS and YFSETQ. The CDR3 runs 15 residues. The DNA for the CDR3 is TGCGCCAGCAGCTTGGTTGGAGGAGGTACGGGGGAGCTGTTTTTT. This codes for CASSLVGGGTGELFF.

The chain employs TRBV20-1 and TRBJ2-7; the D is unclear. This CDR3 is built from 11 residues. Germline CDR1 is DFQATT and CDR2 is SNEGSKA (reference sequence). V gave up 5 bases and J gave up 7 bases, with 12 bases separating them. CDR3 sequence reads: CSASGSREQYF. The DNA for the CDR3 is TGCAGTGCTTCTGGGTCGCGGGAGCAGTACTTC.

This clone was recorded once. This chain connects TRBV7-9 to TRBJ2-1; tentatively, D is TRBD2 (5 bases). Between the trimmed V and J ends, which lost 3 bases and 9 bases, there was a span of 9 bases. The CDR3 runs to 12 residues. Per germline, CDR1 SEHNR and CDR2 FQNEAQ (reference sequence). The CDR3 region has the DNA TGTGCCAGCAGCTTCCACGAGGGTGAGCAGTTCTTC. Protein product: CASSFHEGEQFF.

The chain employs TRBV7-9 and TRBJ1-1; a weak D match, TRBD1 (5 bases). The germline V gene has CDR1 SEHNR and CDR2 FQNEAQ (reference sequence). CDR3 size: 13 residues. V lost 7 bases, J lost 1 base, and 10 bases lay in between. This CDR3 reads CASTKDRNTEAFF. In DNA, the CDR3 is TGTGCCAGCACCAAAGACAGGAACACTGAAGCTTTCTTT.

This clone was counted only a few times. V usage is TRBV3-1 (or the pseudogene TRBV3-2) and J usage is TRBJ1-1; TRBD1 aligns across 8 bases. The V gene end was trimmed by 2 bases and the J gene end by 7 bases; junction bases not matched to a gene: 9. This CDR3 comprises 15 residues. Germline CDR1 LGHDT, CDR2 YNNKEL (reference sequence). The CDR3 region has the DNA TGTGCCAGCAGCCAATTTCTCAGGGGGCTTGGTGAAGCTTTCTTT. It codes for CASSQFLRGLGEAFF.

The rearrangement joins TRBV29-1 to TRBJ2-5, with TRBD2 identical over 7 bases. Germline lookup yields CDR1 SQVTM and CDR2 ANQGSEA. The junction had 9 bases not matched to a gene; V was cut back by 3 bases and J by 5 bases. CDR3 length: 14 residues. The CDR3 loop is CSVDDGGGGETQYF. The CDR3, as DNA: TGCAGCGTTGATGACGGCGGGGGAGGCGAGACCCAGTACTTC.

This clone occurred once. The DNA for the CDR3 is TGTGCCAGCAGTTACTCGAGGGCAGGCTACAATGAAAAACTGTTTTTT. It specifies CASSYSRAGYNEKLFF. V usage is TRBV6-5 and J usage is TRBJ1-4; no definite D call. In germline, CDR1 is MNHEY, CDR2 SVGAGI. CDR3 length: 16 residues. V lost 0 bases, J lost 5 bases, and 13 bases lay in between.

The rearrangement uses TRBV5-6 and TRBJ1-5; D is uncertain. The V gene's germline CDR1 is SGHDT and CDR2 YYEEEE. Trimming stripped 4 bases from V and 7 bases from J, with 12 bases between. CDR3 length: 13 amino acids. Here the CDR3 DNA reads TGTGCCAGCAGCAACGGAGGTTCCCAGCCCCAGCATTTT. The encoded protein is CASSNGGSQPQHF.

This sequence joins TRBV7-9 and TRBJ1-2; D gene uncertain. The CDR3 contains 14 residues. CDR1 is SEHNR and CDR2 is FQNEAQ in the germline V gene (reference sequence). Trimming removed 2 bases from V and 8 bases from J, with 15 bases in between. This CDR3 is CASSLLGGDRGYTF. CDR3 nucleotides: TGTGCCAGCAGCTTACTCGGCGGGGATAGGGGCTACACCTTC.